The 12 T cell receptor beta chains listed next were all sequenced from one sample in a study of blood T cell repertoires in COVID-19. Profiling relied on immunoSEQ multiplex PCR, and the TCRdb table lists in-frame clones only, not all of them. Counted here are under 80,000 clones, approximately 87% occurring once; the ten biggest clones make up around a sixth. Sequencing was done on a sample of peripheral blood. Receptors were obtained from an elderly man in a cohort sampled during active COVID-19.

This clone has only a few counts. The chain has TRBV10-1 and TRBJ1-6; 7 nucleotides align to TRBD1. The V gene end was trimmed by 7 bases and the J gene end by 7 bases; junction bases not matched to a gene: 16. The length of the CDR3 is 17 residues. Per germline, CDR1 WNHNN and CDR2 SYGVQD (reference sequence). The CDR3 nucleotides are TGCGCCAGCAATACCGAAGGGACAGCCCGACCCAATTCACCCCTCCACTTT. It translates to CASNTEGTARPNSPLHF.

Details on this clone: Its ends do not fully match the called genes, so a read error is possible. The chain employs TRBV4-3 and TRBJ1-2; D not certain. The CDR3 consists of 15 residues. The germline V gene encodes CDR1 LGHNA and CDR2 YSLEER. The CDR3 region has the DNA TGCGCCAGCAGCCCCTCCCTTGACGAGCGCTATGGCTGCACCTTC. It translates to CASSPSLDERYGCTF.

CDR3 in DNA: TGTGCCATCAGTGAGTCGACTACAGGGGGCGCTCTCCATGGCTACACCTTC. Its translation: CAISESTTGGALHGYTF. The chain carries TRBV10-3 and TRBJ1-2, with 9 bases identical to TRBD1. The V segment lost 0 bases and the J segment 6 bases; nucleotides outside the gene matches: 11. This CDR3 has 17 amino acids. CDR1 ENHRY and CDR2 SYGVKD come from the germline V gene.

The gene calls are TRBV20-1 and TRBJ1-5; D is unresolved. The V gene's germline CDR1 is DFQATT and CDR2 SNEGSKA (reference sequence). Trimming took off 3 bases at V and 0 bases at J, with 12 bases between the two ends. This CDR3 is 15 amino acids long. The chain's CDR3 is CSASSGINSNQPQHF. CDR3 nucleotide sequence: TGCAGTGCTAGTTCCGGGATCAATAGCAATCAGCCCCAGCATTTT.

This rearrangement joins TRBV5-4 to TRBJ2-3, with 10 positions matching TRBD2. CDR1 and CDR2 (germline): SGHNT, YYREEE (reference sequence). Trimming removed 3 bases from V and 2 bases from J; junction bases left unmatched: 9. There are 17 residues in the CDR3. The CDR3 DNA sequence: TGTGCCAGCAGCTCGAGACTAGCGGGCCTTGTCACAGATACGCAGTATTTT. Translating gives CASSSRLAGLVTDTQYF.

J is TRBJ1-5 and V is TRBV19; 9 positions agree with TRBD1. Germline CDR1 reads LNHDA; CDR2 reads SQIVND (reference sequence). V gave up 6 bases and J gave up 4 bases; unmatched junction bases: 13. CDR3 length: 17 amino acids. The CDR3 protein is CASRRITGTGWNQPQHF. The CDR3 DNA follows: TGTGCCAGTAGGAGAATAACCGGGACAGGGTGGAATCAGCCCCAGCATTTT.

The count of this clone is one. The J gene is TRBJ1-3, the V gene TRBV6-5, with 9 bases matching TRBD1. The CDR3 is made up of 14 amino acids. Trimming took 5 bases from V and 9 from J; bases not matched to a gene: 8. Germline loops: CDR1 MNHEY, CDR2 SVGAGI. Here the CDR3 reads CASSPYRGQSTIYF. Here the CDR3 DNA reads TGTGCCAGCAGTCCTTACAGGGGGCAGAGCACCATATATTTT.

This rearrangement joins TRBV7-9 to TRBJ2-1, with D maybe TRBD2 (7 bases). V shed 5 bases and J shed 7 bases, with 18 bases lying between them. The germline CDR1 and CDR2 sequences are SEHNR and FQNEAQ (reference sequence). This CDR3 spans 15 amino acids. CDR3 DNA: TGTGCCAGCAGCCCTCCTCGGGGGGCTGGTAATGAGCAGTTCTTC. The encoded protein is CASSPPRGAGNEQFF.

The rearrangement uses TRBV20-1 and TRBJ2-7; 8 bases map to TRBD1. Germline loops: CDR1 DFQATT, CDR2 SNEGSKA (reference sequence). This CDR3 region has 11 residues. V trimming: 6 bases; J trimming: 4 bases; junction bases outside the gene matches: 2. The CDR3 here is CSAQGGYEQYF. The CDR3 DNA follows: TGCAGTGCACAGGGGGGATACGAGCAGTACTTC.

The chain couples TRBV11-3 to TRBJ2-1, with 8 bases aligning to TRBD2. CDR3 size: 15 residues. The V segment lost 1 base and the J segment 2 bases; nucleotides outside the gene matches: 1. CDR1 and CDR2 (germline): SGHNT, YENEEA. CDR3 in DNA: TGTGCCAGCAGCTTAGGCGGGGGGACCTACAATGAGCAGTTCTTC. Translation: CASSLGGGTYNEQFF.

The chain carries TRBV7-8 and TRBJ1-3; D might be TRBD1 (5 bases). The V end was cut by 5 bases, the J end by 0 bases, with 17 bases between. The germline V gene has CDR1 SGHVS and CDR2 FQNEAQ. The CDR3 covers 17 residues. The CDR3 spells CASSPNGYRSSGNTIYF. In DNA form, the CDR3 reads TGTGCCAGCAGCCCTAATGGATACAGGAGCTCTGGAAACACCATATATTTT.

This clone was seen a single time. In DNA, the CDR3 is TGTGCCAGCAGCTTATTGGGAGATGGCTACACCTTC. Encoded protein: CASSLLGDGYTF. The gene calls are TRBV7-2 and TRBJ1-2, with no clear D. The CDR3 contains 12 residues. Germline loops: CDR1 SGHTA, CDR2 FQGNSA. The germline V and J ends were trimmed by 2 bases and 6 bases, with 7 bases remaining between them.